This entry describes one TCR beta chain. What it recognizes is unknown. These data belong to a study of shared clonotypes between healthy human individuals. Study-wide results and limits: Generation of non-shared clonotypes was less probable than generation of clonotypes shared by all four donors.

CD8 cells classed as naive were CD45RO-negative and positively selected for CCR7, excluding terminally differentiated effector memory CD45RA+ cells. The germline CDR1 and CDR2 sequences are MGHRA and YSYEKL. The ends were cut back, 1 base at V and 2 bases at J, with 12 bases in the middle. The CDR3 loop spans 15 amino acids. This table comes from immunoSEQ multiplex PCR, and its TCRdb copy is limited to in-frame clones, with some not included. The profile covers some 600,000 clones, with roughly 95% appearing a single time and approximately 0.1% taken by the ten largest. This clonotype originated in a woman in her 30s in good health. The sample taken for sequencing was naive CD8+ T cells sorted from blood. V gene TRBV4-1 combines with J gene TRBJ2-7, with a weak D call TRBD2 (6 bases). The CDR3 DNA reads TGCGCCAGCAGCCAAGTAACTAGCAGACCCTACGAGCAGTACTTC. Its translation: CASSQVTSRPYEQYF.